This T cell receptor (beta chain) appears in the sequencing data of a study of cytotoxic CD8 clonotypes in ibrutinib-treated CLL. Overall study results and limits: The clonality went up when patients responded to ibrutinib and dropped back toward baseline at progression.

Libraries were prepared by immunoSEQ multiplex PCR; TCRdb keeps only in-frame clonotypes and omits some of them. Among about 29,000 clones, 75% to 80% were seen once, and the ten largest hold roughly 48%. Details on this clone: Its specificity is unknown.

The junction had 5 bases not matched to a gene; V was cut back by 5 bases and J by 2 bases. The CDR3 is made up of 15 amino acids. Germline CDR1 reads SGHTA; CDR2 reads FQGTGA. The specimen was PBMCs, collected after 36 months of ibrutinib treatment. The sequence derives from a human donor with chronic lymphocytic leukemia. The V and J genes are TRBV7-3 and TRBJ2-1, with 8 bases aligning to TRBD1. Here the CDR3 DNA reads TGTGCCAGCAGCCCCGGGACAGGCGCCTACAATGAGCAGTTCTTC. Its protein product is CASSPGTGAYNEQFF.